Presented here are 2 T cell receptor beta chains from one specimen sequenced in a study of cytomegalovirus exposure and HLA in healthy donors. TCRdb's table, derived via immunoSEQ multiplex PCR, lists solely in-frame clones and lacks some. The data show tens of thousands of clones, just over 90% seen once. The specimen was PBMCs. The receptors shown here come from a woman younger than 30 in good health and CMV-seronegative.

This chain connects TRBV19 to TRBJ1-2; 7 nucleotides line up with TRBD1. The junction had 17 bases not matched to a gene; V was cut back by 9 bases and J by 7 bases. This CDR3 is built from 15 residues. In germline, CDR1 is LNHDA, CDR2 SQIVND (reference sequence). CDR3 sequence reads: CARTNHRGHISGYTF. In nucleotides, the CDR3 is TGTGCCAGGACAAACCACAGGGGTCACATTAGTGGCTACACCTTC.

The chain combines TRBV6-5 with TRBJ1-2; TRBD1 matches at 10 bases. The CDR3 is 15 amino acids. Trimming took 2 bases from V and 4 from J; bases not matched to a gene: 4. In germline, CDR1 is MNHEY, CDR2 SVGAGI. CDR3 sequence: CASSYGQGGLYGYTF. The CDR3 DNA follows: TGTGCCAGCAGTTACGGACAGGGGGGTCTCTATGGCTACACCTTC.